This T cell receptor (beta chain) is from a study of molecular identifiers for immune sequencing clone quantification. Whole-study findings and limits: More than 98% of effector molecules, versus under 1% of naive-cell molecules, belonged to clones above 20 RNA copies.

TCRdb independently ran MiXCR on the PCR reads; one entry per CDR3 protein. The sample consists of approximately 680,000 distinct CDR3 sequences, about 25% of them appearing once. In this sample, this clonotype turned up a few times. As yet, its antigen is unknown. The TCR was taken from a human donor in good health. Some libraries in this study had Jurkat cell RNA spiked in. Material for sequencing was naive CD8+ T cells from blood, with Jurkat cell RNA spiked in. This sample's subset: FACS-sorted CD8+CD4-CCR7+CD45RA+ naive T cells.

The CDR3 nucleotides are TGTGCCTGCCAGGGAAATACGGGCAATCAGCCCCAGCATTTT. Protein sequence: CACQGNTGNQPQHF. This chain connects TRBV19 to TRBJ1-5, with D maybe TRBD1 (5 bases). The germline CDR1 and CDR2 sequences are LNHDA and SQIVND (reference sequence). With 11 bases removed from V and 2 bases from J, the gap between germline ends came to 16 bases. The CDR3 extends over 14 amino acids. Based on the CDR3 plus reference TRBV19 and TRBJ1-5, the full variable domain is DGGITQSPKYLFRKEGQNVTLSCEQNLNHDAMYWYRQDPGQGLRLIYYSQIVNDFQKGDIAEGYSVSREKKESFPLTVTSAQKNPTAFYLCACQGNTGNQPQHFGDGTRLSIL.